The clone carrying this T cell receptor (beta chain) has at least ten counts. The antigen is not known. The sample is drawn from a study of regulatory T cells in long-lasting Graves disease. Study in general: Patients with new Graves' disease had used antithyroid drugs below 3 months. Study results and limitations: Persistent disease was associated with favored TRBV28 usage and with favored use of TRBJ1-2 and TRBJ2-5. Persistent-disease Graves' patients showed less TCR diversity than new cases.

Arm-PCR of CDR3 regions with iRepertoire HTBI primers generated TCR beta libraries. TCRdb reanalysed the multiplex PCR reads using MiXCR and keeps one entry per CDR3 protein. This sample has about 220,000 distinct CDR3 sequences, with about 17% found just once. Time point of the sample: newly diagnosed GD, antithyroid drugs for less than 3 months. Construction of the TCR library relied on RNA isolated from PBMCs. Germline V gene lookup returns CDR1 SGHTA and CDR2 FQGNSA. The CDR3 is 12 residues long. The V end lost 5 bases, the J end lost 13 bases, and 15 bases lay between the germline ends. This TCR came from a female donor with Graves disease. This chain joins TRBV7-2 and TRBJ2-1; D possibly corresponds to TRBD2 (5 bases). Specimen: peripheral blood mononuclear cells (PBMCs), collected at new diagnosis, from a patient treated with antithyroid drugs. CDR3 DNA sequence: TGTGCCAGCAGCGCAGACACTAGTGCTCAGTTCTTC. Translation gives CASSADTSAQFF.